These T cell receptor beta chains were read from a single sample in a study of blood T cell repertoires in COVID-19. Clones were sequenced by immunoSEQ multiplex PCR, and TCRdb holds only the in-frame ones, with some missing. Of around 620,000 clones detected, 80% to 90% appear once; the ten largest clones hold roughly 0.25%. The sequenced material came from peripheral blood. The receptors derive from a woman aged 18 to 35 with acute or convalescent COVID-19. CDR3s include the opening cysteine and the closing phenylalanine or tryptophan. D genes are given only for firm matches. Clone size is stated in some rows and not others, as once, few, many or a class when expanded.

abundance,j_gene,v_gene,d_gene,CDR3nt,CDR3aa
-,TRBJ1-1,TRBV6-5,-,TGTGCCAGCAGCGACCGGACAAACACTGAAGCTTTCTTT,CASSDRTNTEAFF
once,TRBJ2-7,TRBV6-5,-,TGTGCCAGCACGCCTGAGAAGAACAGTCTTTCCTTC,CASTPEKNSLSF
-,TRBJ1-4,TRBV13,TRBD1,TGTGCCAGCAGCCTAGGGAGGGGGCTGAGTGAAAAACTGTTTTTT,CASSLGRGLSEKLFF
-,TRBJ2-7,TRBV2,TRBD2,TGTGCCAGCAGTTCTACCGGGACTAGTCAATATGAGCAGTACTTC,CASSSTGTSQYEQYF
-,TRBJ1-2,TRBV4-2,TRBD1,TGTGCCAGCAGCCAGGGACAGATCTATGGCTACACCTTC,CASSQGQIYGYTF
-,TRBJ2-3,TRBV6-5,-,TGTGCCAGCACCAGACAGACCACAGATACGCAGTATTTT,CASTRQTTDTQYF
-,TRBJ1-2,TRBV11-2,-,TGTGCCAGCAGCCTCCTCCCACTTCCTTATGGCTACACCTTC,CASSLLPLPYGYTF
-,TRBJ1-2,TRBV9,-,TGTGCCAGCAGCGTAGCAACCGGGAGCCCCTATGGCTACACCTTC,CASSVATGSPYGYTF
-,TRBJ2-5,TRBV15,TRBD1,TGTGCCACCAGCAGAGATCGGGACAGAGGGATAGAGACCCAGTACTTC,CATSRDRDRGIETQYF
-,TRBJ2-2,TRBV25-1,TRBD1,TGTGCCAGCAGTATGGACAGGGGTATAGGGGAGCTGTTTTTT,CASSMDRGIGELFF
-,TRBJ1-1,TRBV7-8,TRBD1,TGTGCCAGCAGCTTACGACAGGGAATTGAAGCTTTCTTT,CASSLRQGIEAFF
-,TRBJ1-4,TRBV4-2,-,TGTGCCAGCAGCCAAGAAGCGATAGTCGCGACTAATGAAAAACTGTTTTTT,CASSQEAIVATNEKLFF
-,TRBJ2-3,TRBV23-1,-,TGCGCCAGCAGTCCGGCAGGGTTGACAGATACGCAGTATTTT,CASSPAGLTDTQYF
-,TRBJ1-4,TRBV14,-,TGTGCCAGCAGCCAAAGAAGGGCGCAGGGAGGCGAAAAACTGTTTTTT,CASSQRRAQGGEKLFF
-,TRBJ2-1,TRBV5-5,TRBD2,TGTGCCAGCAGCCGACTAGCGGGGGGGTCGGATGAGCAGTTCTTC,CASSRLAGGSDEQFF
many,TRBJ2-2,TRBV24-1,-,TGTGCCACCAGTGCGCAGGGTCAAGACACCGGGGAGCTGTTTTTT,CATSAQGQDTGELFF
-,TRBJ1-4,TRBV24-1,TRBD1,TGTGCCACCTTGGGACAGGAGATCAATGAAAAACTGTTTTTT,CATLGQEINEKLFF
-,TRBJ1-3,TRBV6-8,TRBD1,TGTGCCAGCAGCCAGGGGGCTAGTGGAAACACCATATATTTT,CASSQGASGNTIYF